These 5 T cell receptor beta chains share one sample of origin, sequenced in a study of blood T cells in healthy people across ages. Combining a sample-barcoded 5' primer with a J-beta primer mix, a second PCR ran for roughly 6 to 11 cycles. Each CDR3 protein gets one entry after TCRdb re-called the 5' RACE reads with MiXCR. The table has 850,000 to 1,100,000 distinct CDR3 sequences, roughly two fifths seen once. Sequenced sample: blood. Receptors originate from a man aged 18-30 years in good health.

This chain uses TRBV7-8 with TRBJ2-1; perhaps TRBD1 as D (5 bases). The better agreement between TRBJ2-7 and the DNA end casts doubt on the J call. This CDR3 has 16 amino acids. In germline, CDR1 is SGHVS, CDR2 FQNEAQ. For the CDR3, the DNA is TGTGCCAGCAGCTACGCGCGCAGGGTTATCTACAATGAGCAGTACTTC. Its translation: CASSYARRVIYNEQYF.

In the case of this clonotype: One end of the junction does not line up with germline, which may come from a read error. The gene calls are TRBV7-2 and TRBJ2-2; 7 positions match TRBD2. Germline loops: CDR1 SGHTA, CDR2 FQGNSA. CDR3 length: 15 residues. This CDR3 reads CASSLGTIITGELFF. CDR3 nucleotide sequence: TGTGCCAGTAGCTTAGGGACTATTATCACCGGGGAGCTGTTTTTT.

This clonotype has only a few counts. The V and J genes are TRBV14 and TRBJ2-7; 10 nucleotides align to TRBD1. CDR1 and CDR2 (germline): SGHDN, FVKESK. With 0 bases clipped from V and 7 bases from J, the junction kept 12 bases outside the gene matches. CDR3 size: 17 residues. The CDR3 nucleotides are TGTGCCAGCAGCCAAGAGGGAGACAGGGGGCCCTTTGGAGAGCAGTACTTC. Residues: CASSQEGDRGPFGEQYF.

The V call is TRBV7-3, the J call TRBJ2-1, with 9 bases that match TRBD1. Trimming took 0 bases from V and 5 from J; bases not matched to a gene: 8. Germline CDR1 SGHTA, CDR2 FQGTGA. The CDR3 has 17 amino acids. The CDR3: CASSLTRGQGVNNEQFF. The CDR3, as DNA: TGTGCCAGCAGCTTAACGAGGGGACAGGGAGTTAACAATGAGCAGTTCTTC.

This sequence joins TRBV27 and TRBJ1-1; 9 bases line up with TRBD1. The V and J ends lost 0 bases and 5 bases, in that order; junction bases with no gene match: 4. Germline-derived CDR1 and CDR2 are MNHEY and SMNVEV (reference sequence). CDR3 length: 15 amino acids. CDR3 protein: CASSLSMTGGTEAFF. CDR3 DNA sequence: TGTGCCAGCAGTTTATCTATGACAGGGGGGACTGAAGCTTTCTTT.